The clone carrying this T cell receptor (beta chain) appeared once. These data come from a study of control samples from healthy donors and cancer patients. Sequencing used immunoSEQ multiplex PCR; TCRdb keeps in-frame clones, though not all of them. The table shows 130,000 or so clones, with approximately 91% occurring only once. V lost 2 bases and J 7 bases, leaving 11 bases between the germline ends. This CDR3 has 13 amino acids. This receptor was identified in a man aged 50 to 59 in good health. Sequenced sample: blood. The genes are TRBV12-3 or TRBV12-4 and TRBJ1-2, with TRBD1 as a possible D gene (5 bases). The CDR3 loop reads CASSLTRESGYTF. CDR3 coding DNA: TGTGCCAGCAGTTTAACCAGGGAAAGTGGCTACACCTTC.